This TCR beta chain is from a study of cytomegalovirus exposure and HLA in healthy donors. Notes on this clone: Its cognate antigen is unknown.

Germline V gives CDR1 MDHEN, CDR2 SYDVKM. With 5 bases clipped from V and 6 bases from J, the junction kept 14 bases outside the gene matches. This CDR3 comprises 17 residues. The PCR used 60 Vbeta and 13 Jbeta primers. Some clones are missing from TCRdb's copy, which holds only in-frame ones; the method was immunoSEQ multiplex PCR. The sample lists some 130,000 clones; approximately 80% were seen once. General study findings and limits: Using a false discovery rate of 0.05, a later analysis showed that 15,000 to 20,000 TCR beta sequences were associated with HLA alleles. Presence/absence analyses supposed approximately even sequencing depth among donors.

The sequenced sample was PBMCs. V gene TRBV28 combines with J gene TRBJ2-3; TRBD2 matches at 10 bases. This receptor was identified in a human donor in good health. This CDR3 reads CASSRGTSGGARDTQYF. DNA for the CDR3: TGTGCCAGCAGTAGGGGAACCAGCGGGGGGGCCAGGGATACGCAGTATTTT.